These T cell receptor beta chains were read from a single sample in a study of CD8 T cells in Susac syndrome. TCRdb re-derived calls from the immunoSEQ multiplex PCR reads in MiXCR, one entry per CDR3 protein. This sample has about 180,000 distinct CDR3 sequences; 85% to 95% occur once, and the top ten carry around 0.1%. The sequencing sample was made of CD4+ T cells from PBMCs. The receptors originated from a human donor with Susac syndrome. The CDR3 runs from the conserved cysteine through the conserved F or W. A D gene is named only where the DNA matches it firmly. Clone sizes are given selectively: once, few, many, or a class where the clone is expanded.

V gene	J gene	CDR3 length	clone size	D gene	CDR3 protein	CDR3 DNA
TRBV11-2	TRBJ2-7	14	-	TRBD1	CASSLAGTGGEQYF	TGTGCCAGCAGCTTAGCCGGGACAGGGGGAGAGCAGTACTTC
TRBV29-1	TRBJ2-7	13	few	-	CSVGQRQTYEQYF	TGCAGCGTTGGCCAGCGGCAAACCTACGAGCAGTACTTC
TRBV20-1	TRBJ2-1	16	-	TRBD2	CSARSVAGGAYNEQFF	TGCAGTGCCAGGTCCGTGGCGGGAGGGGCCTACAATGAGCAGTTCTTC
TRBV9	TRBJ1-1	13	-	-	CASRPTMNTEAFF	TGTGCCAGCAGACCTACAATGAACACTGAAGCTTTCTTT
TRBV30	TRBJ2-7	14	-	-	CAWSVQGIPYEQYF	TGTGCCTGGAGTGTACAGGGAATCCCATACGAGCAGTACTTC
TRBV5-6	TRBJ1-2	17	-	TRBD1	CASSSIGQGGDIYGYTF	TGTGCCAGCAGCTCCATCGGACAGGGAGGAGACATCTATGGCTACACCTTC
TRBV29-1	TRBJ1-3	14	-	-	CSVEDPLSGNTIYF	TGCAGCGTTGAAGATCCACTCTCTGGAAACACCATATATTTT
TRBV7-2	TRBJ2-2	16	-	TRBD2	CASSFSSGSWTGELFF	TGTGCCAGCAGCTTCTCTAGCGGGAGTTGGACCGGGGAGCTGTTTTTT
TRBV29-1	TRBJ1-1	14	-	-	CSCRALGAYTEAFF	TGCAGTTGCCGGGCCTTAGGGGCGTACACTGAAGCTTTCTTT
TRBV4-2	TRBJ1-4	16	-	TRBD1	CASSQPRTGDGEKLFF	TGTGCCAGCAGCCAGCCCCGAACAGGGGACGGCGAAAAACTGTTTTTT
TRBV19	TRBJ1-5	14	-	-	CASSTGQLNQPQHF	TGTGCCAGTAGTACTGGACAGCTCAATCAGCCCCAGCATTTT
TRBV29-1	TRBJ1-5	14	-	TRBD1	CSVTQGPFNQPQHF	TGCAGCGTTACACAGGGGCCCTTTAATCAGCCCCAGCATTTT
TRBV7-2	TRBJ2-5	14	-	-	CASSLALWAETQYF	TGTGCCAGCAGCTTAGCCCTATGGGCGGAGACCCAGTACTTC
TRBV12-3/TRBV12-4	TRBJ1-1	13	-	-	CASSLGENTEAFF	TGTGCCAGCTCTCTCGGGGAGAACACTGAAGCTTTCTTT
TRBV4-1	TRBJ2-7	15	-	TRBD2	CASSHMQLADYEQYF	TGCGCCAGCAGTCATATGCAGCTAGCGGATTACGAGCAGTACTTC
TRBV28	TRBJ1-5	15	-	-	CASSLFGTPNQPQHF	TGTGCCAGCAGTTTGTTCGGGACACCAAATCAGCCCCAGCATTTT
TRBV19	TRBJ2-7	14	once	-	CASSISENSYEQYF	TGTGCCAGTAGTATAAGCGAGAATTCCTACGAGCAGTACTTC
TRBV20-1	TRBJ2-3	14	-	-	CSAADIGFTDTQYF	TGCAGTGCTGCCGACATCGGGTTCACAGATACGCAGTATTTT
TRBV7-9	TRBJ1-4	15	-	-	CASTRSRATNEKLFF	TGTGCCAGCACCCGTAGCAGGGCAACTAATGAAAAACTGTTTTTT
TRBV15	TRBJ2-2	16	-	-	CATSRETGLGTGELFF	TGTGCCACCAGCAGAGAAACGGGTCTGGGCACCGGGGAGCTGTTTTTT
TRBV6-5	TRBJ2-7	15	-	TRBD1	CASSGTGGTPYEQYF	TGTGCCAGCAGTGGGACAGGGGGAACTCCCTACGAGCAGTACTTC
TRBV7-9	TRBJ2-3	13	-	-	CASSLAMWEEQYF	TGTGCCAGCAGCTTAGCGATGTGGGAGGAGCAGTATTTT